This section outlines one TCR beta chain sequence together with its context. These data belong to a study of blood T cells in healthy people across ages. The CDR3 length is 21 residues. The ends lost 2 bases at V and 0 bases at J; junction bases unmatched: 15. Extraction of total RNA produced a minimum of 5.5 micrograms from each sample. Alongside a J-beta primer mix, a sample-barcoded 5' primer served in a second PCR lasting about 7 to 11 cycles. TCRdb redid the calling of the 5' RACE reads with MiXCR, one entry per CDR3 protein. Seen here are some 1.4 million distinct CDR3 sequences, approximately 42% observed once, and the top ten hold approximately 7.9%.

V usage is TRBV12-3 or TRBV12-4 and J usage is TRBJ2-1, with TRBD2 identical over 11 bases. The sequenced sample consisted of blood. The clonotype originates from a woman between 18 and 29 years old in good health. CDR3 residues: CASSLLLPGLADKSSYNEQFF. The CDR3 coding sequence is TGTGCCAGCAGTTTATTACTCCCGGGACTAGCGGACAAGAGCTCCTACAATGAGCAGTTCTTC.